One sample yielded the 22 T cell receptor beta chains listed below, sequenced in a study of CXCR3-negative and CXCR3-positive naive CD8 T cells. The TRB libraries of cDNA were built by UMI-labeled 5' RACE. Reanalyzing the 5' RACE reads, TCRdb keeps one entry per CDR3 protein, without DNA. Its listing shows tens of thousands of distinct CDR3 sequences. Source material: memory CD8+ T cells from blood. Every receptor here comes from a human donor in good health. Some clones in this sample may be carry-over from other donors' samples.

This rearrangement joins TRBV4-1 to TRBJ1-1; as DNA is missing, the TRBD1 call by TCRdb cannot be tested. The CDR3 extends over 17 amino acids. Germline-derived CDR1 and CDR2 are MGHRA and YSYEKL. The CDR3 sequence: CASSPTGTHNPNTEAFF.

Its frequency marks this clonotype as medium-sized (0.01 to 0.1%). The V and J genes are TRBV29-1 and TRBJ1-5. Germline V lookup: CDR1 SQVTM, CDR2 ANQGSEA. The length of the CDR3 is 12 residues. The CDR3 reads CSVTEGDQPQHF.

The chain uses TRBV28 and TRBJ2-1. The CDR3 length is 13 residues. CDR1 and CDR2 (germline): MDHEN, SYDVKM. The CDR3 spells CASSHDIDDEQFF.

The V call is TRBV6-4, the J call TRBJ2-2; the TCRdb D gene call, TRBD1, has no DNA to confirm it. The CDR3 runs to 16 residues. Germline assignment: CDR1 MRHNA and CDR2 SNTAGT. The CDR3 loop reads CASSPDPGVNTGELFF.

CDR3 region: CSVTGGRYYNEQFF. The chain joins TRBV29-1 to TRBJ2-1; TCRdb reports TRBD1, a call that lacks DNA to check it against. Germline V gene data show CDR1 as SQVTM and CDR2 as ANQGSEA. The CDR3 covers 14 residues.

CDR3 in amino acids: CASTGVMNTEAFF. This sequence joins TRBV7-9 and TRBJ1-1. Germline lookup yields CDR1 SEHNR and CDR2 FQNEAQ (reference sequence). The CDR3 consists of 13 residues.

The rearrangement uses TRBV9 and TRBJ2-1; the TCRdb D gene call, TRBD2, has no DNA to confirm it. CDR1 SGDLS and CDR2 YYNGEE come from the germline V gene. The CDR3 sequence is 13 residues long. The CDR3 is CASTGTSGNEQFF.

The rearrangement joins TRBV12-3 or TRBV12-4 to TRBJ2-1; with no DNA, the TCRdb D assignment of TRBD2 cannot be verified. This CDR3 is built from 17 residues. This CDR3 reads CASSSSFAGGPYNEQFF.

The V call is TRBV5-1, the J call TRBJ2-7; TCRdb outputs TRBD1, but without DNA this stays unchecked. CDR3 length: 15 amino acids. Per germline, CDR1 SGHRS and CDR2 YFSETQ. CDR3: CASSPMGAQGYEQYF.

The chain combines TRBV25-1 with TRBJ1-6; TCRdb names TRBD1, which stays unverified in the absence of DNA. This CDR3 contains 16 residues. Germline-derived CDR1 and CDR2 are MGHDK and SYGVNS. CDR3 in amino acids: CASSEWDNSYNSPLHF.

The CDR3 reads CASSESTGGAANEQFF. The chain combines TRBV6-4 with TRBJ2-1; the TCRdb call, TRBD2, lacks DNA for checking. This CDR3 spans 16 amino acids. Germline CDR1 is MRHNA and CDR2 is SNTAGT.

V usage is TRBV5-5 and J usage is TRBJ2-2. The CDR3 totals 15 residues. CDR1 is SGHKS, CDR2 YYEKEE, per germline (reference sequence). The CDR3 sequence is CASSPEHRNTGELFF.

The gene calls are TRBV29-1 and TRBJ2-1. The CDR3 has 14 residues. Germline V gene data show CDR1 as SQVTM and CDR2 as ANQGSEA. This CDR3 is CSVELGKSYNEQFF.

The CDR3 region is CASSLQGGSSYNEQFF. The chain recombines TRBV12-3 or TRBV12-4 with TRBJ2-1; TCRdb indicates TRBD1, and absent DNA this call remains unverified. The CDR3 covers 16 residues.

This rearrangement joins TRBV6-4 to TRBJ2-1; TCRdb's D gene call, TRBD2, goes unchecked for lack of DNA. CDR3 size: 15 residues. CDR1 is MRHNA and CDR2 is SNTAGT in the germline V gene. CDR3 protein: CASSLIAGEGNEQFF.

The chain is built from TRBV6-4 and TRBJ2-2; TCRdb indicates TRBD2, and absent DNA this call remains unverified. Germline V CDR1 and CDR2: MRHNA, SNTAGT. The CDR3 totals 15 residues. The CDR3 spells CASSDRLAKAGELFF.

The chain's CDR3 is CSVEWAGSYEQYF. V usage is TRBV29-1 and J usage is TRBJ2-7; the D call from TCRdb, TRBD1, cannot be confirmed without DNA. CDR3 length equals 13 residues. Germline CDR1 and CDR2: SQVTM and ANQGSEA.

The rearrangement links TRBV11-3 to TRBJ2-7; without DNA, the TCRdb call of TRBD2 cannot be checked. The CDR3 consists of 14 residues. CDR1 is SGHNT and CDR2 is YENEEA in the germline V gene. CDR3 region: CASRRLAVDYEQYF.

This chain uses TRBV29-1 with TRBJ1-1; without DNA, the TCRdb call of TRBD1 cannot be checked. CDR3 length equals 12 residues. CDR1 and CDR2 from the germline V gene are SQVTM and ANQGSEA. The CDR3 sequence is CSARTGAVEAFF.

V and J are TRBV29-1 and TRBJ2-1; with no DNA, the TCRdb D assignment of TRBD1 cannot be verified. The CDR3 consists of 14 residues. CDR1 is SQVTM, CDR2 ANQGSEA, per germline. The CDR3 region is CSVVAGAPYNEQFF.

The chain has TRBV6-2 or TRBV6-3 and TRBJ2-7; without DNA, the TCRdb call of TRBD1 cannot be checked. Germline V gene sequence: CDR1 MNHEY, CDR2 SVGEGT. The CDR3 is 17 residues long. Here the CDR3 reads CASSYNRRASSPYGQYF.

The genes are TRBV6-2 or TRBV6-3 and TRBJ2-1; TCRdb selects TRBD2, and the lack of DNA leaves this call unchecked. The CDR3 is 18 residues long. Looked up from germline, CDR1 is MNHEY and CDR2 is SVGEGT. CDR3 sequence reads: CASSCSYSGGPTYNEQFF.